This entry lists 23 T cell receptor beta chains sequenced from one sample in a study of monozygotic twins with inflammatory bowel disease. With the 5' RACE reads reprocessed, TCRdb shows one record per CDR3 protein and no DNA. In all, the sample yields some 150,000 distinct CDR3 sequences. The sequenced sample was blood. These receptors were collected from a human donor with ulcerative colitis or Crohn's disease, or a healthy co-twin of an affected twin (not recorded which).

The chain joins TRBV18 to TRBJ1-1; TCRdb outputs TRBD1, but without DNA this stays unchecked. Per germline, CDR1 KGHSH and CDR2 LQKENI. This CDR3 has 13 residues. CDR3 loop: CASLMPRDTEAFF.

V usage is TRBV20-1 and J usage is TRBJ2-3. Per the germline V gene, CDR1 is DFQATT and CDR2 is SNEGSKA (reference sequence). This CDR3 has 15 residues. CDR3 region: CSARTLAYGTDTQYF.

The V and J genes are TRBV20-1 and TRBJ1-1; TCRdb's D gene call, TRBD1, goes unchecked for lack of DNA. The germline CDR1 and CDR2 sequences are DFQATT and SNEGSKA (reference sequence). There are 15 residues in the CDR3. Here the CDR3 reads CSARGYLGGGHEAFF.

The CDR3 protein is CASSYPGLAISGELFF. The chain carries TRBV7-2 and TRBJ2-2; the TCRdb call, TRBD2, lacks DNA for checking. Germline loops: CDR1 SGHTA, CDR2 FQGNSA. This CDR3 spans 16 amino acids.

CDR3 protein: CASSAGGLGGHEQFF. This chain links TRBV27 with TRBJ2-1; TCRdb outputs TRBD1, but without DNA this stays unchecked. Germline values: CDR1 MNHEY, CDR2 SMNVEV (reference sequence). The CDR3 is made up of 15 amino acids.

This sequence joins TRBV4-1 and TRBJ1-5; the TCRdb call, TRBD1, lacks DNA for checking. The CDR3 is made up of 13 amino acids. Per the germline V gene, CDR1 is MGHRA and CDR2 is YSYEKL. Here the CDR3 reads CASGQYSNQPQHF.

V is TRBV4-1 and J is TRBJ1-4. This CDR3 spans 15 amino acids. Germline-derived CDR1 and CDR2 are MGHRA and YSYEKL. CDR3 region: CASSQEIYTNEKLFF.

The chain joins TRBV12-3 or TRBV12-4 to TRBJ2-2. The CDR3 has 15 residues. The CDR3 spells CASSHRGYSSGELFF.

The rearrangement uses TRBV21-1 and TRBJ1-5; TCRdb picks TRBD1, but there is no DNA to check that call. TRBV21-1 is flagged as a pseudogene. The CDR3 is made up of 13 amino acids. The CDR3 loop reads CASSHGGTQPQHF.

This chain uses TRBV7-3 with TRBJ2-2; TCRdb names TRBD1, which stays unverified in the absence of DNA. This CDR3 spans 17 amino acids. Per the germline V gene, CDR1 is SGHTA and CDR2 is FQGTGA. This chain's CDR3 is CASSLGQSPPGSGELFF.

V and J are TRBV24-1 and TRBJ2-5; no DNA is available, so the TRBD2 call from TCRdb remains unchecked. The CDR3 runs 17 residues. The germline V gene encodes CDR1 KGHDR and CDR2 SFDVKD. The CDR3: CATSDLGLAGVEETQYF.

The chain employs TRBV9 and TRBJ1-6. Germline V CDR1 and CDR2: SGDLS, YYNGEE. The CDR3 length is 14 residues. CDR3 in amino acids: CASSPDTNNSPLHF.

The rearrangement uses TRBV5-1 and TRBJ2-1; with no DNA, the TCRdb D assignment of TRBD2 cannot be verified. CDR3 size: 16 residues. CDR1 is SGHRS, CDR2 YFSETQ, per germline. CDR3 loop: CASSWIGLSSYNEQFF. Looking up the rest from reference TRBV5-1 and TRBJ2-1 gives the full variable domain: KAGVTQTPRYLIKTRGQQVTLSCSPISGHRSVSWYQQTPGQGLQFLFEYFSETQRNKGNFPGRFSGRQFSNSRSEMNVSTLELGDSALYLCASSWIGLSSYNEQFFGPGTRLTVL.

The V and J genes are TRBV20-1 and TRBJ1-2; TCRdb's D gene call, TRBD1, goes unchecked for lack of DNA. Germline CDR1 is DFQATT and CDR2 is SNEGSKA (reference sequence). The CDR3 is made up of 13 amino acids. CDR3: CSARDGRDYGYTF.

The CDR3 is CASSPGQGGYTF. This sequence joins TRBV19 and TRBJ1-2; the D call of TRBD1 rests on TCRdb alone, since no DNA is present to check it. The CDR3 has 12 residues. Germline loops: CDR1 LNHDA, CDR2 SQIVND (reference sequence).

The chain employs TRBV5-5 and TRBJ2-7; as DNA is missing, the TRBD1 call by TCRdb cannot be tested. The CDR3 length is 16 residues. The germline V gene has CDR1 SGHKS and CDR2 YYEKEE (reference sequence). Here the CDR3 reads CASSVHPQGIPYEQYF. Filled out from reference TRBV5-5 and TRBJ2-7, the complete variable domain reads DAGVTQSPTHLIKTRGQQVTLRCSPISGHKSVSWYQQVLGQGPQFIFQYYEKEERGRGNFPDRFSARQFPNYSSELNVNALLLGDSALYLCASSVHPQGIPYEQYFGPGTRLTVT.

The chain recombines TRBV7-9 with TRBJ2-5; no DNA is available, so the TRBD1 call from TCRdb remains unchecked. The CDR3 consists of 14 residues. CDR1 and CDR2 from the germline V gene are SEHNR and FQNEAQ (reference sequence). The CDR3 here is CASSIDWGEETQYF.

The chain uses TRBV7-3 and TRBJ1-1. The length of the CDR3 is 13 residues. Germline CDR1 is SGHTA and CDR2 is FQGTGA. CDR3 protein: CASSLWRGGRAFF. Full variable domain (missing parts from reference TRBV7-3 and TRBJ1-1): GAGVSQTPSNKVTEKGKYVELRCDPISGHTALYWYRQSLGQGPEFLIYFQGTGAADDSGLPNDRFFAVRPEGSVSTLKIQRTERGDSAVYLCASSLWRGGRAFFGQGTRLTVV.

This chain joins TRBV19 and TRBJ2-7. CDR3 length: 14 amino acids. In germline, CDR1 is LNHDA, CDR2 SQIVND (reference sequence). Here the CDR3 reads CASSIETGPYEQYF.

The chain combines TRBV19 with TRBJ2-2; TCRdb calls TRBD2, which cannot be checked without DNA. Germline V lookup: CDR1 LNHDA, CDR2 SQIVND (reference sequence). The CDR3 is 15 residues long. CDR3 loop: CASSILAGGPGELFF.

The J gene is TRBJ2-1, the V gene TRBV11-2. This CDR3 spans 14 amino acids. Germline V gene lookup returns CDR1 SGHAT and CDR2 FQNNGV. The CDR3 loop is CASSLDDWYNEQFF. Full variable domain (outside the CDR3, taken from reference TRBV11-2 and TRBJ2-1): EAGVAQSPRYKIIEKRQSVAFWCNPISGHATLYWYQQILGQGPKLLIQFQNNGVVDDSQLPKDRFSAERLKGVDSTLKIQPAKLEDSAVYLCASSLDDWYNEQFFGPGTRLTVL.

V and J are TRBV28 and TRBJ2-3; TCRdb picks TRBD2, but there is no DNA to check that call. CDR1 and CDR2 from the germline V gene are MDHEN and SYDVKM. This CDR3 region has 18 residues. The CDR3 sequence: CASSSPTPGLAGEDTQYF.

This chain connects TRBV5-1 to TRBJ1-1; TCRdb's D call of TRBD1 is untestable without DNA. CDR1 is SGHRS, CDR2 YFSETQ, per germline. The CDR3 sequence is 15 residues long. The CDR3 region is CASSLGGVWGTEAFF.